This is a list of T cell receptor beta chains from one sample in a study of T cell changes during pregnancy in multiple sclerosis. Assay: immunoSEQ multiplex PCR; the TCRdb copy retains only in-frame clones and omits some. The sample includes some 20,000 clones, roughly nine tenths of them seen just once. Here the sequenced sample was CD8+ T cells from peripheral blood mononuclear cells, taken after pregnancy. These receptors all stem from a female donor in good health, enrolled as a control in a pregnancy study. The CDR3 runs from the conserved cysteine through the conserved F or W. Each record gives: J gene, V gene, clone size, D gene, CDR3 protein, CDR3 DNA. D genes are given only for firm matches. Not every row has a clone size; where given, it reads once, few, many or a size class.

>TRBJ2-1|TRBV5-6|.|.
CASSLNRVNEQFF
TGTGCCAGCAGCTTGAACAGGGTGAATGAGCAGTTCTTC
>TRBJ2-5|TRBV28|once|TRBD1
CASSRDSQYQETQYF
TGTGCCAGCAGTCGGGACAGCCAGTACCAAGAGACCCAGTACTTC
>TRBJ2-1|TRBV30|.|TRBD2
CAWSVGDYYNEQFF
TGTGCCTGGAGTGTAGGGGACTACTACAATGAGCAGTTCTTC
>TRBJ2-1|TRBV14|.|TRBD1
CASSQDMGQIAYNEQFF
TGTGCCAGCAGCCAAGATATGGGACAGATCGCCTACAATGAGCAGTTCTTC
>TRBJ2-1|TRBV27|.|.
CASSLSAGDYNEQFF
TGTGCCAGCAGTTTATCAGCCGGGGACTACAATGAGCAGTTCTTC
>TRBJ1-2|TRBV9|.|.
CASTKYGEAYGYTF
TGTGCCAGCACCAAATACGGGGAGGCCTATGGCTACACCTTC
>TRBJ1-1|TRBV28|.|TRBD1
CASSSFTGGNTEAFF
TGTGCCAGCAGTTCCTTCACAGGGGGGAACACTGAAGCTTTCTTT
>TRBJ1-2|TRBV27|.|.
CASSLSPSYGYTF
TGTGCCAGCAGTTTATCGCCCAGCTATGGCTACACCTTC
>TRBJ2-2|TRBV5-4|.|TRBD2
CASSPRGGRLNTGELFF
TGTGCCAGCAGCCCTCGGGGGGGCCGACTAAACACCGGGGAGCTGTTTTTT
>TRBJ2-4|TRBV6-1|.|TRBD1
CASSEAWTGGTLQYF
TGTGCCAGCAGTGAAGCTTGGACAGGCGGAACTCTTCAGTACTTC
>TRBJ1-2|TRBV14|.|TRBD1
CASSQAPGQGGPGYTF
TGTGCCAGCAGCCAAGCCCCGGGACAGGGGGGACCTGGCTACACCTTC
>TRBJ2-7|TRBV19|few|TRBD1
CASSQGANEQYF
TGTGCCAGTAGTCAGGGGGCTAACGAGCAGTACTTC
>TRBJ2-3|TRBV29-1|.|TRBD1
CSVLFTGADTQYF
TGCAGCGTCTTGTTCACAGGGGCTGATACGCAGTATTTT
>TRBJ2-3|TRBV5-8|.|.
CASSLAGRSTDTQYF
TGTGCCAGCAGCTTGGCCGGGAGAAGCACAGATACGCAGTATTTT
>TRBJ2-1|TRBV13|.|TRBD2
CASSPLMREGEQFF
TGTGCCAGCAGCCCACTAATGCGGGAGGGTGAGCAGTTCTTC
>TRBJ1-6|TRBV27|.|.
CASSFINSPLHF
TGTGCCAGCAGTTTTATTAATTCACCCCTCCACTTT
>TRBJ2-1|TRBV21-1|.|.
CASTLGGDFVYNEQFF
TGTGCCAGCACATTAGGGGGCGATTTCGTCTACAATGAGCAGTTCTTC
>TRBJ2-7|TRBV29-1|.|TRBD1
CSVEDWGQGGYEQYF
TGCAGCGTTGAAGATTGGGGACAGGGGGGCTACGAGCAGTACTTC
>TRBJ2-2|TRBV7-2|once|TRBD2
CASSGDYNTGELFF
TGTGCCAGCAGCGGGGACTATAACACCGGGGAGCTGTTTTTT
>TRBJ1-1|TRBV9|.|TRBD1
CASSVAGTGGTEAFF
TGTGCCAGCAGCGTAGCTGGGACAGGGGGCACTGAAGCTTTCTTT
>TRBJ1-1|TRBV7-9|.|TRBD1
CASSLGQGVTEAFF
TGTGCCAGCAGCTTAGGACAGGGGGTCACTGAAGCTTTCTTT
>TRBJ1-6|TRBV5-6|.|.
CASSSGGGSPLHF
TGTGCCAGCAGCTCTGGCGGGGGTTCACCCCTCCACTTT
>TRBJ1-5|TRBV4-1|.|TRBD1
CASSPTDRAHQPQHF
TGCGCCAGCAGCCCGACGGACAGGGCCCATCAGCCCCAGCATTTT
>TRBJ2-1|TRBV11-1|.|TRBD2
CASSSLGGVNEQFF
TGTGCCAGCAGCTCTCTGGGGGGGGTCAATGAGCAGTTCTTC
>TRBJ2-5|TRBV7-9|.|TRBD1
CASSGRTGGNQYF
TGTGCCAGCAGCGGTAGGACAGGGGGCAACCAGTACTTC
>TRBJ2-1|TRBV29-1|.|TRBD2
CSVRLTREGNEQFF
TGCAGCGTTCGGCTTACCCGGGAGGGGAATGAGCAGTTCTTC
>TRBJ2-2|TRBV25-1|.|.
CASSDRFSAGPGELFF
TGTGCCAGCAGCGACCGATTTTCGGCGGGTCCCGGGGAGCTGTTTTTT
>TRBJ1-1|TRBV4-2|.|.
CASSQTTTNTEAFF
TGTGCCAGCAGCCAAACTACTACGAACACTGAAGCTTTCTTT
>TRBJ2-5|TRBV10-3|.|TRBD1
CAISGGGQGILQETQYF
TGTGCCATCAGTGGAGGGGGACAGGGCATACTCCAAGAGACCCAGTACTTC
>TRBJ2-5|TRBV10-1|.|TRBD2
CASSESSSGRPVRRTQYF
TGCGCCAGCAGTGAGTCATCTAGCGGGAGACCCGTTCGGAGGACCCAGTACTTC
>TRBJ1-2|TRBV10-3|.|.
CAISESVEGYGYTF
TGTGCCATCAGTGAATCGGTGGAGGGTTATGGCTACACCTTC
>TRBJ2-7|TRBV10-1|.|.
CASSDGFSSYEQYF
TGCGCCAGCAGTGACGGGTTTAGCTCCTACGAGCAGTACTTC
>TRBJ2-3|TRBV9|.|TRBD2
CASSVGLAVADTQYF
TGTGCCAGCAGTGTGGGACTAGCTGTGGCAGATACGCAGTATTTT
>TRBJ2-7|TRBV27|once|.
CASSLSTATAFYEQYF
TGTGCCAGCAGTTTATCCACAGCGACAGCGTTCTACGAGCAGTACTTC
>TRBJ2-1|TRBV29-1|.|TRBD2
CSVEDRGRLNNEQFF
TGCAGCGTTGAAGATCGCGGGAGATTAAACAATGAGCAGTTCTTC
>TRBJ2-5|TRBV7-2|.|TRBD2
CASSSGTSPYQETQYF
TGTGCCAGCAGCTCCGGGACTAGCCCGTACCAAGAGACCCAGTACTTC
>TRBJ2-5|TRBV2|.|TRBD1
CASIFEGQKETQYF
TGTGCCAGCATTTTCGAGGGACAGAAAGAGACCCAGTACTTC
>TRBJ2-2|TRBV27|.|.
CASSPFGGTGELFF
TGTGCCAGCAGTCCGTTTGGAGGAACCGGGGAGCTGTTTTTT
>TRBJ1-5|TRBV7-8|.|.
CASSLRVENQPQHF
TGTGCCAGCAGCCTCAGGGTTGAGAATCAGCCCCAGCATTTT